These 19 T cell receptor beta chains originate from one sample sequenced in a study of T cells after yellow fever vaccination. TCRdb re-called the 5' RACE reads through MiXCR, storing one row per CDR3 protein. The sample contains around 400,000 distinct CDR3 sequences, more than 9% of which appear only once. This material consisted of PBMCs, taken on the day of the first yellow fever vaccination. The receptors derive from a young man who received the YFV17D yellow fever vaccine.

In DNA, the CDR3 is TGTGCCCTGGAAGAAGCAGATACGCAGTATTTT. The encoded protein is CALEEADTQYF. J is TRBJ2-3 and V is TRBV28; D call uncertain. Germline V CDR1 and CDR2: MDHEN, SYDVKM. CDR3 length: 11 amino acids. Trimming left V 11 bases short and J 4 bases short, with 10 bases between.

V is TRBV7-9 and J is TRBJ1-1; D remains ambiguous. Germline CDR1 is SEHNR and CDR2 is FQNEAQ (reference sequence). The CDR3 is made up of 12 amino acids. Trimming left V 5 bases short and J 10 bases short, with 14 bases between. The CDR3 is CASSSPRSGAFF. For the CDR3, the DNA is TGTGCCAGCAGCAGCCCCCGATCGGGAGCTTTCTTT.

Here the CDR3 DNA reads TGTGCCAGCAGCTCCAACGACGGGACTAGCGGCCCCGGCTCCTACGAGCAGTACTTC. It is translated as CASSSNDGTSGPGSYEQYF. The chain uses TRBV11-1 and TRBJ2-7, with 11 nucleotides matching TRBD2. This CDR3 is 19 amino acids long. Germline CDR1 reads SGHAT; CDR2 reads FQDESV (reference sequence). V shed 4 bases and J 0 bases; nucleotides not matched to a gene: 14.

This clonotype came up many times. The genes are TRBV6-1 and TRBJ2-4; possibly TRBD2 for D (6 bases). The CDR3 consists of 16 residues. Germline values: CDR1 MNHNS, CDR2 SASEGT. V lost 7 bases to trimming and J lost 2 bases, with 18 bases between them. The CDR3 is CASTGDGSRSKNIQYF. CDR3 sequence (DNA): TGTGCCAGCACCGGGGACGGGAGTAGGTCCAAAAACATTCAGTACTTC.

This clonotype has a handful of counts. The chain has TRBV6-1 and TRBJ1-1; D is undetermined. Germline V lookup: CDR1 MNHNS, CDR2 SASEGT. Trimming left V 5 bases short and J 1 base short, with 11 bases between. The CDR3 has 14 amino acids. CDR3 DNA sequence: TGTGCCAGCAGTCTTAGGGCGGGGAACACTGAAGCTTTCTTT. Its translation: CASSLRAGNTEAFF.

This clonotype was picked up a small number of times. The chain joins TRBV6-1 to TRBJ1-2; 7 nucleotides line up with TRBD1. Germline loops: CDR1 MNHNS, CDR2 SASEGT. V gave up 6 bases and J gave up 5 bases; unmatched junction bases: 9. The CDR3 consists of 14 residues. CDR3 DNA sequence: TGTGCCAGCAGAACCGGGACAGCCCCATATGGCTACACCTTC. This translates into CASRTGTAPYGYTF.

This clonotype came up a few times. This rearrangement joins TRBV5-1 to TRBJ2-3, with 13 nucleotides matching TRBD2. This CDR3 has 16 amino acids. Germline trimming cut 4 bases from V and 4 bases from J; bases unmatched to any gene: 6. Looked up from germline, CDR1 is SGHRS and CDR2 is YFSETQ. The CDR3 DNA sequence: TGCGCCAGCAGCCCAATGACTAGCGGGGGGTCAGATACGCAGTATTTT. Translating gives CASSPMTSGGSDTQYF.

CDR3 coding DNA: TGTGCCAGCAGTTACACGGGGCGGGGAAACATTCAGTACTTC. This gives the protein CASSYTGRGNIQYF. This rearrangement joins TRBV6-5 to TRBJ2-4, with D possibly TRBD2 on 6 matching bases. V was cut by 2 bases and J by 6 bases, with 11 bases left in between. Germline V gene lookup returns CDR1 MNHEY and CDR2 SVGAGI. The CDR3 runs 14 residues.

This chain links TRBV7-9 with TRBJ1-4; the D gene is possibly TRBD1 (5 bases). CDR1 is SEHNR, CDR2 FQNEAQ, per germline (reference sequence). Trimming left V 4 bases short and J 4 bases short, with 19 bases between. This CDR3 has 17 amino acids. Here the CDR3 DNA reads TGTGCCAGCAGCTCCAGACAGTCCAACCCAGTTAATGAAAAACTGTTTTTT. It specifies CASSSRQSNPVNEKLFF.

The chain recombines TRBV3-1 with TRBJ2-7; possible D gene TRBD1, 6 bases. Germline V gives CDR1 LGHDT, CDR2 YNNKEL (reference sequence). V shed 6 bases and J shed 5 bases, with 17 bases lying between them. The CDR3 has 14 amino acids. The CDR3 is CASSAPGPGDEQYF. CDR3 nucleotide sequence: TGTGCCAGCAGTGCTCCGGGCCCAGGGGACGAGCAGTACTTC.

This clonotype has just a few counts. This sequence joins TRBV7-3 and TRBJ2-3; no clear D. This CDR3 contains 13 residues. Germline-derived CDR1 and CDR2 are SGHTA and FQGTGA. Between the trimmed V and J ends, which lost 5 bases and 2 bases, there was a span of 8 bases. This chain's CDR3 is CASSARVTDTQYF. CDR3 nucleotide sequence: TGTGCCAGCAGCGCCCGGGTCACAGATACGCAGTATTTT.

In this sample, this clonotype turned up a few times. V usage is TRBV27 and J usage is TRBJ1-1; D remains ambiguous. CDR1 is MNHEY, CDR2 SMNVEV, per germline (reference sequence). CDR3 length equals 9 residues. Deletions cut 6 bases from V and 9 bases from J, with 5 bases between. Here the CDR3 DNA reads TGTGCCAGCAGGCGGCAAGCTTTCTTT. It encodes CASRRQAFF.

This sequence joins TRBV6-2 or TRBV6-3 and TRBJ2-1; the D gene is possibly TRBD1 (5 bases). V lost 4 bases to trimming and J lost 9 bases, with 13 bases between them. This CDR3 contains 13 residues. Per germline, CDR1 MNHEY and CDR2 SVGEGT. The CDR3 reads CASSSRVVGEQFF. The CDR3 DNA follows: TGTGCCAGCAGTTCCAGGGTAGTCGGTGAGCAGTTCTTC.

The CDR3 DNA reads TGTGCCACCAGCAGAGAGGCTAGCGGGCGTGGAGATACGCAGTATTTT. Protein sequence: CATSREASGRGDTQYF. The chain recombines TRBV15 with TRBJ2-3; TRBD2 agrees at 8 bases. V lost 0 bases to trimming and J lost 5 bases; unmatched junction nucleotides: 7. The germline CDR1 and CDR2 sequences are LNHNV and YYDKDF (reference sequence). This CDR3 has 16 amino acids.

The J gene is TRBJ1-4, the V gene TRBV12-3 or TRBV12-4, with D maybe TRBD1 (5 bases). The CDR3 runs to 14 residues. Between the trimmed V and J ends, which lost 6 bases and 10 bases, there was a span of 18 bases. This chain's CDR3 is CASSPGRAWGKLFF. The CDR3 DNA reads TGTGCCAGCAGCCCGGGACGGGCGTGGGGAAAACTGTTTTTT.

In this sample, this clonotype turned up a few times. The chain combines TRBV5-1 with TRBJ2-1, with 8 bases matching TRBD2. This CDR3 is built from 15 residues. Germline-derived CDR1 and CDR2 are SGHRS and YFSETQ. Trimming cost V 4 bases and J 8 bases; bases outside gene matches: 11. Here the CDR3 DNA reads TGCGCCAGCAGCCTCGGACTAGCAATTACCGATGAGCAGTTCTTC. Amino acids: CASSLGLAITDEQFF. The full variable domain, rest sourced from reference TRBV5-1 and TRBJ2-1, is KAGVTQTPRYLIKTRGQQVTLSCSPISGHRSVSWYQQTPGQGLQFLFEYFSETQRNKGNFPGRFSGRQFSNSRSEMNVSTLELGDSALYLCASSLGLAITDEQFFGPGTRLTVL.

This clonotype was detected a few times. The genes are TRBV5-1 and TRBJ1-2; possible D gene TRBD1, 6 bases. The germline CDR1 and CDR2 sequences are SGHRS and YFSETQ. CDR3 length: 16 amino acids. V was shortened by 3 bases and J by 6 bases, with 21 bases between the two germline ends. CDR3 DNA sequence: TGCGCCAGCAGCTACCAGGGGCGACCAGGAGAGAATGGCTACACCTTC. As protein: CASSYQGRPGENGYTF.

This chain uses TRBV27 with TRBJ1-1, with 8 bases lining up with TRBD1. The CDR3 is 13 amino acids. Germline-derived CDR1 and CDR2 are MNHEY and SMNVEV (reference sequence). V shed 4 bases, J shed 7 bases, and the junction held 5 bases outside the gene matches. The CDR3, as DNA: TGTGCCAGCAGTTATCGGGGGACAGGTGAAGCTTTCTTT. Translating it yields CASSYRGTGEAFF.

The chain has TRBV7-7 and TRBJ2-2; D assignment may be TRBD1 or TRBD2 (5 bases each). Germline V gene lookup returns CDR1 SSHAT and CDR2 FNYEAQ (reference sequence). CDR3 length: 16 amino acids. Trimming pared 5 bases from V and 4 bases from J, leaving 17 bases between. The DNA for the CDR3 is TGTGCCAGCAGCACGGGGCGGTCAGATAGCACCGGGGAGCTGTTTTTT. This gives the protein CASSTGRSDSTGELFF. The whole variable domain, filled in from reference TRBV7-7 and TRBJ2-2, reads GAGVSQSPRYKVTKRGQDVTLRCDPISSHATLYWYQQALGQGPEFLTYFNYEAQPDKSGLPSDRFSAERPEGSISTLTIQRTEQRDSAMYRCASSTGRSDSTGELFFGEGSRLTVL.